This T cell receptor beta chain comes out of a study of molecular identifiers for immune sequencing clone quantification. With respect to this clonotype: One base away lies a much larger clone, so this may be a sequencing read error. The missing conserved phenylalanine or tryptophan at the end of this CDR3 makes a read error likely.

Germline values: CDR1 LNHDA, CDR2 SQIVND (reference sequence). Trimming left V 5 bases short and J 3 bases short, with 18 bases between. CDR3 length: 16 residues. TCRdb called the PCR reads again in MiXCR, with one record for every CDR3 protein. The sample gives 50,000 to 65,000 distinct CDR3 sequences, almost 25% of which show up once; 1.5% to 2% is in the top ten. The clonotype originates from a human donor in good health. Some libraries in this study had Jurkat cell RNA spiked in. Sequencing used naive CD8+ T cells from blood, with Jurkat cell RNA spiked in. Subset meaning: FACS-sorted CD8+CD4-CCR7+CD45RA+ naive T cells. The J gene is TRBJ2-3, the V gene TRBV19, with no clear D. The CDR3 here is CASSPSLTKATDTQYL. The CDR3 DNA reads as TGTGCCAGTAGTCCGTCGTTGACGAAGGCTACAGATACGCAGTATTTA.